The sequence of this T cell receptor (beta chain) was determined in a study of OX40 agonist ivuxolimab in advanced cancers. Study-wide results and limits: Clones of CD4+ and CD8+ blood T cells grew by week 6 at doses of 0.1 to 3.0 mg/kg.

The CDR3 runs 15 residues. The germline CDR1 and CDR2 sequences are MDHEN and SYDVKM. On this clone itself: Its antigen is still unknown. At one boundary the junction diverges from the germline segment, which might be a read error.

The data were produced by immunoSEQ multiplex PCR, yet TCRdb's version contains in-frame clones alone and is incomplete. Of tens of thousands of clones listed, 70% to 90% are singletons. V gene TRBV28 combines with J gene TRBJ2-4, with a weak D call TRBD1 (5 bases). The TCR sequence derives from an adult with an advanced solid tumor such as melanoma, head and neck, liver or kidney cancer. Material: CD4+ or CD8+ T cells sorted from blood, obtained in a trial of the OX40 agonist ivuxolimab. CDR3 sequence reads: CVSSFVGLAKNIQYF. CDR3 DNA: TGTGTCAGCAGTTTCGTGGGGCTAGCCAAAAACATTCAGTACTTC. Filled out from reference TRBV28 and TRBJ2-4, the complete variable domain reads DVKVTQSSRYLVKRTGEKVFLECVQDMDHENMFWYRQDPGLGLRLIYFSYDVKMKEKGDIPEGYSVSREKKERFSLILESASTNQTSMYLCVSSFVGLAKNIQYFGAGTRLSVL.